The rows below give T cell receptor beta chains drawn from one sample of a study of blood T cell repertoires in COVID-19. Here immunoSEQ multiplex PCR was the method, and the copy in TCRdb shows in-frame clones only, minus some. Among under 300,000 clones, just over 85% were seen once, and the ten largest hold about 3%. The sequencing sample was made of peripheral blood. The receptors stem from a woman aged 30 to 39 with active or convalescent COVID-19. CDR3s include the opening cysteine and the closing phenylalanine or tryptophan. The D gene is left open where the match is weak. Not all rows give a size; the values are once, few, many and, for expanded clones, a class.

cdr3_aa cdr3_nt v_call cdr3_length j_call d_call clone_size
CASGLAGARGGELFF TGCGCCAGCGGACTAGCGGGGGCCAGGGGCGGGGAGCTGTTTTTT TRBV10-2 15 TRBJ2-2 TRBD2 NA
CASSPRWGLEGNTIYF TGTGCCAGCAGCCCCCGGTGGGGGCTGGAAGGAAACACCATATATTTT TRBV27 16 TRBJ1-3 NA NA
CASSARGGDEQFF TGTGCCAGCAGCGCTCGCGGCGGCGATGAGCAGTTCTTC TRBV7-2 13 TRBJ2-1 NA NA
CASSFSGTMNTEAFF TGTGCCAGCAGCTTTTCCGGGACAATGAACACTGAAGCTTTCTTT TRBV7-9 15 TRBJ1-1 NA NA
CASSLRLAMYTGELFF TGCGCCAGCAGCTTGCGCCTAGCGATGTACACCGGGGAGCTGTTTTTT TRBV5-1 16 TRBJ2-2 NA NA
CASSVDIATGGVLRTQYF TGTGCCAGCAGCGTAGATATAGCGACAGGGGGAGTCCTGAGGACGCAGTATTTT TRBV9 18 TRBJ2-3 TRBD1 NA
CASSLDYPETQYF TGTGCCAGCAGCTTGGACTATCCGGAGACCCAGTACTTC TRBV5-5 13 TRBJ2-5 NA NA
CASSQVPGQNTGELFF TGTGCCAGCAGCCAAGTCCCGGGACAGAACACCGGGGAGCTGTTTTTT TRBV4-2 16 TRBJ2-2 NA NA
CASSSGRANSPLHF TGTGCCAGCAGCTCCGGGCGGGCGAATTCACCCCTCCACTTT TRBV27 14 TRBJ1-6 NA few
CAIRDSPASYGYTF TGTGCCATCAGGGACAGTCCCGCTAGCTATGGCTACACCTTC TRBV10-3 14 TRBJ1-2 NA NA
CASSESLASGGMADTQYF TGTGCCAGCAGTGAATCCCTGGCTAGCGGGGGGATGGCAGATACGCAGTATTTT TRBV25-1 18 TRBJ2-3 TRBD2 NA
CASSVAPIAGGGDTQYF TGTGCCAGCAGCGTAGCTCCCATCGCCGGCGGTGGGGATACGCAGTATTTT TRBV9 17 TRBJ2-3 NA NA
CASSPVPGQETQYF TGCGCCAGCAGCCCCGTGCCAGGGCAAGAGACCCAGTACTTC TRBV5-1 14 TRBJ2-5 NA NA
CASSLGRGLDEAFF TGTGCCAGCAGCTTAGGCAGGGGGCTCGATGAAGCTTTCTTT TRBV7-9 14 TRBJ1-1 TRBD1 NA
CASSSKKGQMNTEAFF TGTGCCAGCAGCTCCAAGAAAGGACAAATGAACACTGAAGCTTTCTTT TRBV5-5 16 TRBJ1-1 NA NA
CASSFAGFSNQPQHF TGTGCCAGCAGCTTCGCAGGTTTCAGCAATCAGCCCCAGCATTTT TRBV7-2 15 TRBJ1-5 NA NA
CASSPGQNYGYTF TGCGCCAGCAGCCCGGGACAGAACTATGGCTACACCTTC TRBV5-1 13 TRBJ1-2 TRBD1 NA
CASSFGNTGELFF TGTGCCAGCAGCTTCGGGAACACCGGGGAGCTGTTTTTT TRBV7-2 13 TRBJ2-2 NA NA
CARGGAIDTEAFF TGTGCCAGGGGCGGGGCCATTGACACTGAAGCTTTCTTT TRBV2 13 TRBJ1-1 NA NA
CASSQDPTLGGEKLFF TGTGCCAGCAGCCAAGACCCCACCCTAGGGGGTGAAAAACTGTTTTTT TRBV4-2 16 TRBJ1-4 NA NA
CASSSRTGVF TGTGCCAGCAGTTCCCGGACGGGAGTCTTT TRBV6-4 10 TRBJ1-1 NA NA
CASSHPHRVGADTQYF TGTGCCAGCAGCCATCCCCACAGGGTCGGGGCAGATACGCAGTATTTT TRBV3-1/TRBV3-2 16 TRBJ2-3 NA NA
CAWKGVGTNEKLFF TGTGCCTGGAAGGGGGTCGGGACTAATGAAAAACTGTTTTTT TRBV30 14 TRBJ1-4 NA few
CASSQEGRGTLNGYTF TGCGCCAGCAGCCAAGAGGGTCGGGGGACCCTTAATGGTTACACCTTC TRBV4-3 16 TRBJ1-2 NA NA
CASNRGQQEAFF TGTGCCAGTAACCGGGGACAGCAGGAAGCTTTCTTT TRBV12-3/TRBV12-4 12 TRBJ1-1 TRBD1 once
CATSERDRGHEQYF TGTGCCACCAGTGAGAGGGACAGGGGCCACGAGCAGTACTTC TRBV24-1 14 TRBJ2-7 TRBD1 NA
CAWTHRGGYNEQFF TGTGCCTGGACCCACAGGGGGGGTTACAATGAGCAGTTCTTC TRBV30 14 TRBJ2-1 NA NA
CASSQTTGGGTNEQFF TGCGCCAGCAGCCAGACAACAGGGGGAGGGACCAATGAGCAGTTCTTC TRBV5-1 16 TRBJ2-1 NA NA
CASSERVGEQYF TGTGCCAGCAGTGAACGGGTCGGCGAGCAGTACTTC TRBV6-1 12 TRBJ2-7 NA few
CASSVEVASGTGELFF TGTGCCAGCAGTGTTGAAGTTGCTAGCGGGACCGGGGAGCTGTTTTTT TRBV6-4 16 TRBJ2-2 TRBD2 NA
CSPAWTGPFSYEQYF TGCAGCCCCGCCTGGACAGGGCCTTTCTCCTACGAGCAGTACTTC TRBV29-1 15 TRBJ2-7 TRBD1 NA
CASSQREAGELFF TGCGCCAGCAGCCAACGGGAGGCCGGGGAGCTGTTTTTT TRBV4-3 13 TRBJ2-2 TRBD2 NA
CASSAPGGGGYTF TGTGCCAGCAGCGCCCCAGGGGGTGGGGGCTACACCTTC TRBV9 13 TRBJ1-2 TRBD1 NA
CASSPKRTGPRETQYF TGTGCCAGCAGCCCTAAGCGGACAGGGCCGCGGGAGACCCAGTACTTC TRBV5-4 16 TRBJ2-5 TRBD1 NA
CASSPQSGQNNQPQHF TGTGCCAGCTCACCACAGTCGGGACAGAACAATCAGCCCCAGCATTTT TRBV18 16 TRBJ1-5 TRBD1 NA
CASNREGTDTQYF TGTGCCAGCAACAGGGAAGGCACAGATACGCAGTATTTT TRBV7-2 13 TRBJ2-3 NA NA
CASSKEGHTF TGTGCCAGCAGCAAGGAGGGTCACACCTTC TRBV7-2 10 TRBJ1-2 NA NA
CASSPWTESEKLFF TGTGCCAGCAGTCCGTGGACAGAATCTGAAAAACTGTTTTTT TRBV2 14 TRBJ1-4 NA NA
CASSNLGLAGYSYEQYF TGTGCCAGCAGTAACCTCGGACTAGCGGGATACTCCTACGAGCAGTACTTC TRBV27 17 TRBJ2-7 TRBD2 NA
CASSYDGLSGNGYTF TGTGCCAGCAGTTACGACGGTCTTTCAGGGAATGGCTACACCTTC TRBV6-2/TRBV6-3 15 TRBJ1-2 NA NA
CASSEGLEAFF TGTGCCAGCAGTGAAGGACTCGAAGCTTTCTTT TRBV6-1 11 TRBJ1-1 NA NA
CASGPHRNPGANEKLFF TGTGCTAGTGGTCCACACAGAAATCCGGGGGCTAATGAAAAACTGTTTTTT TRBV12-5 17 TRBJ1-4 NA NA
CATRSQGYGYTF TGTGCCACCCGTTCCCAGGGATATGGCTACACCTTC TRBV6-5 12 TRBJ1-2 NA NA
CASSDPGQGNQPQHF TGCGCCAGCAGTGACCCGGGACAGGGCAATCAGCCCCAGCATTTT TRBV10-2 15 TRBJ1-5 TRBD1 NA
CASSFPGTSVGYTF TGTGCCAGCAGCTTTCCCGGGACAAGCGTTGGCTACACCTTC TRBV7-9 14 TRBJ1-2 NA NA